What follows are 10 T cell receptor beta chains derived from one specimen sequenced in a study of blood T cell repertoires in COVID-19 (dated by TCRdb to 2020 to 2021). The library was produced with the immunoSEQ multiplex PCR assay. TCRdb limited this immuneACCESS table to in-frame rearrangements with V and J called. A share of clones is missing; checked studies link under half to unresolved V genes, and the rest is unexplained. A total of over 200,000 clones appear in this sample, 86% of them only once. The ten largest clonotypes hold around 6.5% of the sample. The specimen was peripheral blood. These receptors were collected from a man older than 75 with acute or convalescent COVID-19.

Points on this clone: Distinct nucleotide sequences in the sample also encode this CDR3. The chain employs TRBV6-5 and TRBJ1-1; D not certain. The V gene's germline CDR1 is MNHEY and CDR2 SVGAGI. This CDR3 is 11 amino acids long. The V end was cut by 4 bases, the J end by 6 bases, with 6 bases between. In DNA form, the CDR3 reads TGTGCCAGCAGTTCAGAGGCTGAAGCTTTCTTT. Its protein product is CASSSEAEAFF.

CDR3 sequence: CATSGQLRGETQYF. The CDR3, as DNA: TGTGCCACCTCGGGACAGTTAAGGGGGGAGACCCAGTACTTC. The V gene is TRBV24-1, the J gene TRBJ2-5, with 7 bases fitting TRBD1. Trimming cost V 9 bases and J 5 bases; bases outside gene matches: 11. The V gene's germline CDR1 is KGHDR and CDR2 SFDVKD. This CDR3 region has 14 residues.

V and J are TRBV27 and TRBJ1-1; TRBD1 aligns across 10 bases. Germline trimming cut 3 bases from V and 6 bases from J; bases unmatched to any gene: 16. The CDR3 consists of 18 residues. Germline V gene lookup returns CDR1 MNHEY and CDR2 SMNVEV (reference sequence). This CDR3 reads CASSFYYRDRGRVAEAFF. The CDR3 coding sequence is TGTGCCAGCAGTTTTTATTACCGGGACAGGGGTAGGGTCGCTGAAGCTTTCTTT.

J is TRBJ2-7 and V is TRBV2; 8 bases match TRBD1. This CDR3 region has 13 residues. V lost 4 bases, J lost 6 bases, and 5 bases stayed unmatched. The V gene's germline CDR1 is SNHLY and CDR2 FYNNEI. CDR3 amino acids: CASSGKDRGEQYF. CDR3 in DNA: TGTGCCAGCAGTGGGAAAGACAGGGGCGAGCAGTACTTC.

The rearrangement links TRBV25-1 to TRBJ2-5, with D possibly TRBD1 on 6 matching bases. Trimming took off 2 bases at V and 4 bases at J, with 14 bases between the two ends. CDR3 size: 15 residues. The germline V gene has CDR1 MGHDK and CDR2 SYGVNS. CDR3 sequence: CASSEVLGAGETQYF. In nucleotides, the CDR3 is TGTGCCAGCAGTGAAGTTCTGGGGGCGGGAGAGACCCAGTACTTC.

This sequence joins TRBV25-1 and TRBJ2-7, with 9 bases matching TRBD1. CDR1 is MGHDK, CDR2 SYGVNS, per germline. The CDR3 length is 18 residues. V dropped 3 bases and J dropped 2; count of bases not matched to a gene: 14. The CDR3 sequence: CASSESLGQGEVPYEQYF. The CDR3 DNA follows: TGTGCCAGCAGTGAGAGTTTGGGACAGGGAGAAGTACCCTACGAGCAGTACTTC.

This clone appeared a single time. This chain joins TRBV7-2 and TRBJ1-2, with 8 bases lining up with TRBD1. The CDR3 sequence is 13 residues long. Trimming removed 5 bases from V and 3 bases from J; junction bases left unmatched: 2. CDR1 and CDR2 (germline): SGHTA, FQGNSA. DNA of the CDR3: TGTGCCAGCAGCCCGGACAGGGACTATGGCTACACCTTC. Residues: CASSPDRDYGYTF.

The chain combines TRBV2 with TRBJ1-3; maybe TRBD1 (5 bases). Germline V gene lookup returns CDR1 SNHLY and CDR2 FYNNEI. The ends were cut back, 6 bases at V and 0 bases at J, with 9 bases in the middle. This CDR3 is 14 amino acids long. CDR3 sequence: CASREGTSGNTIYF. In DNA form, the CDR3 reads TGTGCCAGCAGGGAGGGGACCTCTGGAAACACCATATATTTT.

The chain uses TRBV30 and TRBJ1-1; a possible D gene is TRBD1 (5 bases). CDR3 length equals 14 residues. Germline V gene data show CDR1 as GTSNPN and CDR2 as SVGIG (reference sequence). Between the trimmed V and J ends, which lost 3 bases and 2 bases, there was a span of 13 bases. This chain's CDR3 is CAWRWGDFNTEAFF. The CDR3 DNA reads TGTGCCTGGAGGTGGGGGGATTTCAACACTGAAGCTTTCTTT.

This sequence joins TRBV18 and TRBJ1-1; possible D gene TRBD1, 5 bases. V lost 3 bases to trimming and J lost 1 base, with 18 bases between them. This CDR3 comprises 17 residues. CDR1 and CDR2 (germline): KGHSH, LQKENI. The CDR3 loop is CASSPRALTASNTEAFF. Here the CDR3 DNA reads TGTGCCAGCTCACCTAGGGCGCTGACAGCCTCGAACACTGAAGCTTTCTTT.